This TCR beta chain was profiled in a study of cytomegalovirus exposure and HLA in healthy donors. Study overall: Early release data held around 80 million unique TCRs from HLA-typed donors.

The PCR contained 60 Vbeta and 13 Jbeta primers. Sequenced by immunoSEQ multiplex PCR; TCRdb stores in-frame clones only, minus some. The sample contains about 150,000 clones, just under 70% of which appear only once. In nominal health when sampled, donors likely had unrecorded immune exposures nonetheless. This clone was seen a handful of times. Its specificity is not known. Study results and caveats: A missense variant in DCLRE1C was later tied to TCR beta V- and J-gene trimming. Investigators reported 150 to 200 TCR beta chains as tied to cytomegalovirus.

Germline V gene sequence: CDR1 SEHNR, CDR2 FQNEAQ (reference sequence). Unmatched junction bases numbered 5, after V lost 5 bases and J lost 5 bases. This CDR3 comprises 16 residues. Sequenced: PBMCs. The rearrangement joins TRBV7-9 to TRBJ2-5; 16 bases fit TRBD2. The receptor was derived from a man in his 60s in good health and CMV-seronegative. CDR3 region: CASSTGTSGGDETQYF. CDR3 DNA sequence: TGTGCCAGCAGCACCGGGACTAGCGGGGGGGATGAGACCCAGTACTTC.